Following are 20 T cell receptor beta chains from one sample sequenced in a study of response to subunit inactivated influenza vaccine. A single record per CDR3 protein comes from TCRdb applying MiXCR to the RT-PCR reads. The table records 710,000 or so distinct CDR3 sequences, about a sixth of them present only once. The specimen was PBMCs from blood, collected roughly 12 days after vaccination. These receptors came from a man aged 45-60 years who received an inactivated influenza vaccine.

This clonotype turned up a few times. This chain joins TRBV12-3 or TRBV12-4 and TRBJ2-5, with 10 bases lining up with TRBD2. The CDR3 is made up of 14 amino acids. The J segment lost 5 bases and the V segment lost 6 bases, leaving 6 bases of the junction unmatched. This chain's CDR3 is CASRASGGRETQYF. The CDR3 coding sequence is TGTGCCAGCAGGGCTAGCGGGGGCCGGGAGACCCAGTACTTC.

There are many counts of this clonotype. V is TRBV6-1 and J is TRBJ1-1; unclear D gene. The CDR3 covers 14 residues. The ends were cut back, 5 bases at V and 1 base at J, with 11 bases in the middle. CDR1 and CDR2 from the germline V gene are MNHNS and SASEGT. The CDR3 loop is CASSPQTTNTEAFF. DNA for the CDR3: TGTGCCAGCAGTCCACAGACAACGAACACTGAAGCTTTCTTT.

This clonotype has a handful of counts. The rearrangement uses TRBV20-1 and TRBJ1-2; tentative D call: TRBD1 (5 bases). The germline gives CDR1 DFQATT, CDR2 SNEGSKA (reference sequence). The CDR3 contains 14 residues. V was cut by 0 bases and J by 8 bases, with 16 bases left in between. For the CDR3, the DNA is TGCAGTGCTAGAGATCATCGGGGCCCCCAGGGCTACACCTTC. Protein product: CSARDHRGPQGYTF.

J is TRBJ1-5 and V is TRBV15, with 9 nucleotides matching TRBD1. Germline CDR1 and CDR2: LNHNV and YYDKDF (reference sequence). The CDR3 contains 15 residues. The V segment lost 5 bases and the J segment 1 base; nucleotides outside the gene matches: 3. The CDR3 DNA reads TGTGCCACCAGCGACAGGGGGACGAGCAATCAGCCCCAGCATTTT. Translation gives CATSDRGTSNQPQHF.

This clonotype occurred a few times. The CDR3 region has the DNA TGTGCCAGCAGCTTACCCTTTCGGGGGCAGACCCAGTACTTC. Translated, it gives CASSLPFRGQTQYF. The chain combines TRBV11-2 with TRBJ2-5; possibly TRBD1 or TRBD2 for D (6 bases each). The V gene lost 2 bases and the J gene lost 6 bases, with 13 bases spanning the gap. The CDR3 runs 14 residues. Germline V CDR1 and CDR2: SGHAT, FQNNGV.

CDR3 in amino acids: CASSRQGQLYGYTF. In DNA, the CDR3 is TGTGCCAGCAGCCGACAGGGACAGCTTTATGGCTACACCTTC. This chain connects TRBV7-2 to TRBJ1-2, with TRBD1 matching 7 bases. CDR1 is SGHTA and CDR2 is FQGNSA in the germline V gene. CDR3 size: 14 residues. The V gene end was trimmed by 5 bases and the J gene end by 5 bases; junction bases not matched to a gene: 8.

The chain employs TRBV7-8 and TRBJ2-3, with D tentatively TRBD1 or TRBD2 (6 bases each). This CDR3 has 16 amino acids. The V gene's germline CDR1 is SGHVS and CDR2 FQNEAQ. Trimming took off 5 bases at V and 0 bases at J, with 15 bases between the two ends. The CDR3 loop is CASSARGGSSTDTQYF. The CDR3, as DNA: TGTGCCAGCAGCGCAAGAGGGGGGAGTAGCACAGATACGCAGTATTTT. The full variable domain, with the rest looked up from reference TRBV7-8 and TRBJ2-3, is GAGVSQSPRYKVAKRGQDVALRCDPISGHVSLFWYQQALGQGPEFLTYFQNEAQLDKSGLPSDRFFAERPEGSVSTLKIQRTQQEDSAVYLCASSARGGSSTDTQYFGPGTRLTVL.

The chain uses TRBV18 and TRBJ2-5, with 7 bases matching TRBD1. Per the germline V gene, CDR1 is KGHSH and CDR2 is LQKENI. With 1 base clipped from V and 0 bases from J, the junction kept 5 bases outside the gene matches. CDR3 size: 16 residues. The CDR3 sequence is CASSPRTGRYQETQYF. As DNA, the CDR3 is TGTGCCAGCTCACCACGGACAGGAAGATACCAAGAGACCCAGTACTTC.

There are a few counts of this clonotype. The chain combines TRBV20-1 with TRBJ2-5; TRBD1 agrees at 9 bases. After removal of 8 bases from V and 5 bases from J, the junction contained 9 bases not matched to a gene. This CDR3 is built from 13 residues. Germline values: CDR1 DFQATT, CDR2 SNEGSKA (reference sequence). CDR3 coding DNA: TGCAGTCTAAACAGGGGGCTGGGGGAGACCCAGTACTTC. As protein: CSLNRGLGETQYF.

The chain uses TRBV14 and TRBJ2-7; 8 nucleotides match TRBD1. The ends lost 3 bases at V and 0 bases at J; junction bases unmatched: 4. Germline CDR1 SGHDN, CDR2 FVKESK. The CDR3 runs 15 residues. Here the CDR3 DNA reads TGTGCCAGCAGCCACCGACAGGGGCACTCCTACGAGCAGTACTTC. The encoded protein is CASSHRQGHSYEQYF.

The chain combines TRBV30 with TRBJ2-7; D call uncertain. Between the trimmed V and J ends, which lost 0 bases and 3 bases, there was a span of 9 bases. Germline CDR1 GTSNPN, CDR2 SVGIG (reference sequence). The CDR3 consists of 13 residues. Here the CDR3 reads CAWSVGRNYEQYF. As DNA, the CDR3 is TGTGCCTGGAGTGTAGGCAGGAACTACGAGCAGTACTTC. The variable domain in full, completed from reference TRBV30 and TRBJ2-7, reads SQTIHQWPATLVQPVGSPLSLECTVEGTSNPNLYWYRQAAGRGLQLLFYSVGIGQISSEVPQNLSASRPQDRQFILSSKKLLLSDSGFYLCAWSVGRNYEQYFGPGTRLTVT.

The chain carries TRBV15 and TRBJ2-1, with 11 nucleotides matching TRBD2. The CDR3 runs 15 residues. Germline CDR1 LNHNV, CDR2 YYDKDF (reference sequence). The junction had 5 bases not matched to a gene; V was cut back by 0 bases and J by 10 bases. CDR3 in DNA: TGTGCCACCAGCAGAGATCCGGGACTAGCGGTCGAGCAGTTCTTC. It translates to CATSRDPGLAVEQFF.

The genes are TRBV12-3 or TRBV12-4 and TRBJ2-1; 10 bases are shared with TRBD1. J gave up 4 bases and V 6 bases, and 6 bases lay outside the gene matches. The CDR3 is made up of 15 amino acids. CDR3 amino acids: CASRPGTGVYNEQFF. CDR3 DNA: TGTGCCAGCAGACCCGGGACAGGGGTGTACAATGAGCAGTTCTTC.

This chain connects TRBV20-1 to TRBJ2-1, with TRBD2 matching over 11 bases. The germline gives CDR1 DFQATT, CDR2 SNEGSKA (reference sequence). The CDR3 sequence is 16 residues long. The trim removed 3 bases at V and 6 bases at J, leaving 10 bases unmatched. CDR3 region: CSARRASGGLFNEQFF. CDR3 nucleotide sequence: TGCAGTGCTAGGAGGGCTAGCGGGGGGTTGTTCAATGAGCAGTTCTTC.

The chain couples TRBV6-5 to TRBJ2-7; 8 bases fit TRBD1. From germline, CDR1 is MNHEY and CDR2 SVGAGI. The CDR3 is 16 residues long. V lost 0 bases, J lost 1 base, and 5 bases stayed unmatched. The CDR3 region has the DNA TGTGCCAGCAGTTACTCCCTCGGGACAGGATCCTACGAGCAGTACTTC. This translates into CASSYSLGTGSYEQYF.

As to this clonotype: A junction boundary mismatches the germline segment, possibly from a read error. The chain links TRBV7-7 to TRBJ2-7; 13 nucleotides line up with TRBD2. The CDR3 sequence is 14 residues long. CDR1 and CDR2 from the germline V gene are SSHAT and FNYEAQ (reference sequence). The CDR3 nucleotides are TGTGCTAGCAGCCCAAAGGGACTAGCGGGGGAGCAGTACTTC. Amino acids: CASSPKGLAGEQYF.

As regards this clonotype: One end of the junction does not line up with germline, which may come from a read error. CDR3 amino acids: CCAHPPIQGRTYNEQFF. The CDR3 nucleotides are TGCTGTGCACATCCTCCTATACAGGGGAGGACCTACAATGAGCAGTTCTTC. This chain uses TRBV20-1 with TRBJ2-1; D might be TRBD1 (7 bases). This CDR3 is built from 17 residues. The germline V gene has CDR1 DFQATT and CDR2 SNEGSKA (reference sequence).

This chain joins TRBV12-3 or TRBV12-4 and TRBJ2-4, with D unresolved. V lost 6 bases and J 0 bases, leaving 18 bases between the germline ends. This CDR3 comprises 17 residues. CDR3 bases: TGTGCCAGCAGGCGTGCCGGCAGTACCCTAGCCAAAAACATTCAGTACTTC. Its translation: CASRRAGSTLAKNIQYF.

The V call is TRBV11-2, the J call TRBJ2-7; possibly TRBD2 for D (5 bases). The CDR3 extends over 15 amino acids. The ends were cut back, 5 bases at V and 1 base at J, with 15 bases in the middle. The V gene's germline CDR1 is SGHAT and CDR2 FQNNGV. The CDR3 sequence: CASSARIEGSYEQYF. The DNA for the CDR3 is TGTGCCAGCAGCGCACGGATAGAGGGTTCCTACGAGCAGTACTTC. Supplemented by reference TRBV11-2 and TRBJ2-7, the full variable domain reads EAGVAQSPRYKIIEKRQSVAFWCNPISGHATLYWYQQILGQGPKLLIQFQNNGVVDDSQLPKDRFSAERLKGVDSTLKIQPAKLEDSAVYLCASSARIEGSYEQYFGPGTRLTVT.

The chain is built from TRBV10-2 and TRBJ2-3; 7 bases match TRBD2. This CDR3 is 13 amino acids long. J gave up 1 base and V 7 bases, and 2 bases lay outside the gene matches. Per the germline V gene, CDR1 is WSHSY and CDR2 is SAAADI. For the CDR3, the DNA is TGCGCCAGCATGAGCGGGGGCACAGATACGCAGTATTTT. Translating it yields CASMSGGTDTQYF.